This TCR beta chain was sequenced during a study of cytomegalovirus exposure and HLA in healthy donors (dated 2017 in TCRdb). About the study as a whole: In an earlier analysis of approximately 500 of the donors, 276 Gb of sequence data and 90 million to 120 million unique TCR beta sequences from about 179 million T cells were reported. An early release covering about 600 HLA-typed donors comprised approximately 290 gigabases of sequencing data and around 85 million unique TCR sequences. Among the roughly 430 genotyped donors, around 81% belonged to the genetic ancestry cluster associated with self-reported Caucasian donors. The study aimed to test whether cataloging public T cell receptors could reveal signatures of past pathogen exposure. The study used immunosequencing to profile the T cell repertoires of 670 or so subjects and linked those repertoires to cytomegalovirus serostatus. In addition to the first cohort of about 650 subjects, a separate validation cohort of about 120 different subjects was used. The study combined high-throughput TCR immunosequencing, statistical association of individual TCRs with disease status, and machine learning to predict cytomegalovirus infection status. A later analysis re-examined previously published TCR beta repertoires from just over 650 donors and added high-resolution HLA genotyping to investigate patterns of TCR occurrence. In the later analysis, no new phenotypic data were used to find candidate immune exposures; instead, reliance was placed on TCR beta sequences and their occurrence across donors. An earlier analysis of nearly 600 of the donors applied high-throughput TCR beta sequencing to assess whether each TCR beta V gene segment acted as functional or pseudogenic. Donor age, sex, ethnicity and CMV serostatus were compiled together with the repertoire data. A later genetic analysis took genome-wide SNP genotypes for about 55% of the roughly 700 donors and used that subset as a discovery cohort. All discovery cohort repertoires had been generated using a single sequencing platform. Class I and class II HLA loci were covered by the typing at four-digit resolution. Typing coverage differed by locus: A, B, C, DRB1 and DQB1 were typed in about 620-640 donors, DQA1 in approximately 520, DPA1 in 600 to 610, and DPB1 in around 440. Because of strong linkage in the cohort, roughly five DR-DQ haplotypes were treated as single units for association and clustering. Across roughly 420 genotyped donors of the cohort, an average of roughly 230,000 unique TCR beta nucleotide sequences per donor were sequenced, and approximately 17% of those sequences were non-productive. General findings and caveats noted by the study authors: The 87-base-pair reads could not distinguish some IMGT-functional V segments, including TRBV6-2 and TRBV6-3, so those segments were excluded. In a later analysis, HLA-associated TCR beta chains showed more clonal expansion and lower generation probabilities than non-associated chains that were equally common. According to a later analysis, TCR association rates differed among HLA loci, with DRB1 alleles showing the most associated TCRs and HLA-C alleles showing the fewest. A group of highly shared sequence variants was considered likely to be a technical artifact of the sequencing pipeline. Most TCR sequences were observed very rarely across donors, whereas some public TCRs were present in many individuals. Several of the top co-occurrence clusters appeared to be linked to parvovirus B19, influenza, CMV and Epstein-Barr virus, according to a later analysis. Because some donors lacked HLA typing at each locus, the association tests relied only on the typed subset. Broadly in line with IMGT annotations, most TCR beta V segments showed up in productive rearrangements about 87% or about 30% of the time in an earlier analysis of 587 of the donors. Most CMV-associated TCR beta chains appeared to be HLA-restricted in a later analysis, and the HLA associations seemed to be driven largely by CMV exposure. Correlated functional status among segregating V segments might reflect linkage disequilibrium, but an unknown experimental factor could not be ruled out. At a false discovery rate of 0.05, a later analysis linked about 16,000 TCR beta sequences to specific HLA alleles. A further reported finding was that TCR beta sequences accurately predicted the HLA-A and HLA-B alleles for most subjects in the first cohort. The study gave a list of more than 150 TCR beta chains associated with cytomegalovirus. Presence/absence analyses assumed roughly uniform sequencing depth across donors, an assumption that may not hold. The authors suggested that the approach could potentially be generalized to other disease states and immunological phenotypes. When HLA alleles, especially DR and DQ, strongly co-occurred, attributing TCR associations to individual alleles was difficult. A few of the identified cytomegalovirus-associated TCR beta chains were confirmed in vitro to be specific for cytomegalovirus antigens. In a later genetic analysis, a missense DCLRE1C variant was associated with V-gene and J-gene trimming of TCR beta chains, and the association was replicated in an independent cohort. Only TCR beta chains were sequenced in this cohort, and the absence of alpha or paired-chain data limited detectable features. Because counts were too low, roughly 16 rarely observed V segments, including chromosome 9 orphons, were excluded from the earlier analysis of 587 of the donors. According to a later genetic analysis, donors in an Asian-associated ancestry cluster had fewer N-insertions in productive TCRs than the approximately 700-donor mean. The classifier was reported to diagnose cytomegalovirus status with high specificity and sensitivity in both the original cohort and the validation cohort. For the cohort, immune exposure information was limited to CMV serostatus.

The cohort was made up of 666 healthy bone marrow donors. All cohort members were sampled while nominally healthy, although unrecorded immune exposures were likely present. The donor was CMV seronegative and was included in the group of 352 seronegative cohort members. A peripheral blood sample was collected from each donor, and TCR beta sequencing was performed on peripheral blood mononuclear cells. Genomic DNA was extracted from the blood cell samples with the Qiagen DNeasy Blood Extraction Kit. As for this clone: This clone's antigen is unknown. No much larger clone exists at a distance of one base, and base qualities are not known.

The CDR3 numbers 14 residues from cysteine through phenylalanine. The read is trimmed to its CDR3 DNA, 42 bases read in frame from base 1. The V end loses 7 bases and the J end loses 2 bases, and a stretch of 11 bases separates them. CDR1 and CDR2 are read off the germline V gene as MDHEN and SYDVKM. Library preparation used the immunoSEQ multiplex PCR assay. The multiplex PCR relied on a mix of 60 forward primers for TCR Vbeta segments and 13 reverse primers for TCR Jbeta segments. A multiplex PCR assay on genomic DNA amplified the CDR3 region of rearranged TCR beta genes. The Illumina HiSeq System was used to sequence the amplified TCR beta libraries as 87-base-pair reads. From the authors' description of their analysis: A later analysis tallied approximately 87 million unique TCR beta chains across the approximately 670 repertoires, and approximately 12 million of those chains were shared by two or more donors. Raw reads were error-corrected and collapsed into unique sequences by a nearest-neighbor algorithm in which closely related sequences were merged to remove PCR and sequencing errors. Alignment of CDR3 sequences to IMGT reference sequences was used to assign V, D and J gene segments. For a sequence to be retained, a match of at least six nucleotides to both a V gene segment and a J gene segment was required. A rearrangement counted as productive if the CDR3 had no stop codons and remained in frame with V and J, and every other rearrangement counted as non-productive. CDR3 was defined according to IMGT convention as the region running from the second conserved V-encoded cysteine to the conserved J-encoded phenylalanine. The earlier analysis of fewer than 700 of the donors excluded sequences that lacked an unambiguous match to a single V gene segment. In an earlier analysis of 587 of the donors, V segments were called functional above 56.7% productive rearrangements and were called segregating when the between-donor standard deviation exceeded 5%. A statistical classification framework was developed to diagnose cytomegalovirus status using the catalog of TCR beta chain sequences. In a later analysis, V and J genes were assigned by comparing TCR nucleotide sequences against IMGT/GENE-DB human TR gene sequences. A later analysis assigned CDR3 sequences and most-parsimonious VDJ recombination scenarios with the TCRdist pipeline. A later analysis defined each TCR beta chain by its CDR3 amino acid sequence plus V-gene family, and excluded reads lacking a unique V-gene family. In a later analysis, nearly 600 highly shared, low-generation-probability nucleotide sequences were removed to address suspected cross-contamination and a sequencing artifact. For each public chain, a later analysis derived a clonal expansion index from normalized ranks of inferred template counts within each repertoire. Generation probabilities in a later analysis came from a VDJ recombination model fitted to out-of-frame rearrangements, and those results were checked against IGoR. In a later analysis, TCR-TCR, TCR-HLA and TCR-CMV co-occurrence was scored with hypergeometric tests, and a repertoire-size bias correction was applied to TCR pairs. A later analysis estimated false discovery rates by permuting HLA or CMV assignments 20 times. A later analysis grouped co-occurring TCRs with DBSCAN, adding TCRdist sequence similarity when clustering within HLA-allele-positive subsets. For co-occurrence clustering, repertoires with fewer than 30,000 or more than 120,000 public chains were excluded, along with several repertoires with anomalous nucleotide sharing. The table was pulled from immuneACCESS by TCRdb, which kept in-frame rearrangements only. Such tables lose some clones; where checked, under half of the loss comes from unresolved V genes, and the rest has no known cause. That table gives V, J and clone size, and the DNA gave D and trimming. Counted in this sample were 60,000 to 70,000 clones; 65% to 85% of them appeared once. In total, the top ten clones hold 2.9% of the sample.

The sequence joins TRBV28 to TRBJ1-4, with a tentative D gene TRBD1 over 6 matching bases. The receptor comes from a woman aged 30 to 39 in good health and CMV-seronegative. The specimen sequenced was PBMCs. CDR3 protein: CASNWGGTNEKLFF. The DNA sequence reads TGTGCCAGCAACTGGGGGGGCACTAATGAAAAACTGTTTTTT.